Below, one T cell receptor (beta chain) is given with its context. This entry is derived from a study of blood T cell repertoires in COVID-19. Measured with immunoSEQ multiplex PCR; TCRdb has only the in-frame clones, and not every one. The sample has tens of thousands of clones, 75% to 90% seen once. V shed 6 bases, J shed 4 bases, and the junction held 9 bases outside the gene matches. Looked up from germline, CDR1 is MRHNA and CDR2 is SNTAGT. CDR3 length equals 16 residues. V usage is TRBV6-4 and J usage is TRBJ2-1, with 10 bases identical to TRBD2. The source is an elderly woman with acute or convalescent COVID-19. The sequenced sample consisted of peripheral blood. In DNA form, the CDR3 reads TGTGCCAGCAGCCATGGAGGGACTAGCGTTTACAATGAGCAGTTCTTC. Amino acids: CASSHGGTSVYNEQFF.